Each of the 29 T cell receptor beta chains below was sequenced from the same sample in a study of blood T cell repertoires in COVID-19. TCRdb's copy holds only in-frame clones and misses some; the assay was immunoSEQ multiplex PCR. This sample has roughly 300,000 clones, with around 86% found just once. Sequenced input: peripheral blood. All receptors come from a woman aged 50 to 60 with acute or convalescent COVID-19.

The gene calls are TRBV7-9 and TRBJ1-2, with D perhaps TRBD1 (5 bases). Trimming pared 0 bases from V and 8 bases from J, leaving 10 bases between. Germline CDR1 is SEHNR and CDR2 is FQNEAQ (reference sequence). This CDR3 spans 13 amino acids. The CDR3 nucleotides are TGTGCCAGCAGCTTAGCCGGGGGTGGCGGCTACACCTTC. Its protein is CASSLAGGGGYTF.

This chain links TRBV7-9 with TRBJ2-7, with D possibly being TRBD2 (6 bases). Trimming removed 6 bases from V and 3 bases from J, with 21 bases in between. Germline V gene lookup returns CDR1 SEHNR and CDR2 FQNEAQ (reference sequence). The CDR3 is made up of 16 amino acids. DNA of the CDR3: TGTGCCAGCAGTCCTAAGAGGCTAGCGATCCACTACGAGCAGTACTTC. Translation: CASSPKRLAIHYEQYF.

The chain recombines TRBV28 with TRBJ1-5; D may be TRBD1 (5 bases). CDR3 size: 17 residues. The germline gives CDR1 MDHEN, CDR2 SYDVKM. V was trimmed by 4 bases and J by 7 bases, leaving 23 bases between them. The CDR3: CASSYFSFGQGGQPQHF. Here the CDR3 DNA reads TGTGCCAGCAGTTATTTTTCCTTTGGGCAGGGTGGCCAGCCCCAGCATTTT.

This clone was observed a handful of times. The rearrangement links TRBV18 to TRBJ1-1, with TRBD1 identical over 8 bases. Trimming removed 1 base from V and 0 bases from J; junction bases left unmatched: 4. There are 16 residues in the CDR3. Germline CDR1 KGHSH, CDR2 LQKENI. The CDR3 reads CASSPRQGLMNTEAFF. The CDR3 DNA sequence: TGTGCCAGCTCACCACGACAGGGGCTCATGAACACTGAAGCTTTCTTT.

J is TRBJ1-2 and V is TRBV27; 10 bases are a match to TRBD1. Trimming at V came to 4 bases and at J to 7 bases, leaving 15 bases not matched to a gene. Germline V gene data show CDR1 as MNHEY and CDR2 as SMNVEV (reference sequence). This CDR3 spans 17 amino acids. The CDR3: CASSSPGQGRKVGGYTF. The CDR3 coding sequence is TGTGCCAGCAGTTCGCCGGGACAGGGGAGGAAAGTAGGTGGCTACACCTTC.

This clone has only one observation. The J gene is TRBJ1-2, the V gene TRBV9, with D unclear. The CDR3 is 11 amino acids. The germline gives CDR1 SGDLS, CDR2 YYNGEE. The V end was cut by 3 bases, the J end by 7 bases, with 7 bases between. The CDR3 region is CASSALSGYTF. The CDR3 nucleotides read TGTGCCAGCAGCGCCCTGAGTGGCTACACCTTC.

V is TRBV19 and J is TRBJ1-2; D unresolved. The CDR3 totals 15 residues. Trimming shortened V by 1 base and J by 1 base, and 10 bases separated the two germline ends. Germline V CDR1 and CDR2: LNHDA, SQIVND (reference sequence). The CDR3, as DNA: TGTGCCAGTAGTATAGCCCGGGATCTTAACTATGGCTACACCTTC. Translating gives CASSIARDLNYGYTF.

This sequence joins TRBV6-4 and TRBJ1-1; 7 bases align to TRBD1. V gave up 4 bases and J gave up 4 bases; unmatched junction bases: 3. The germline gives CDR1 MRHNA, CDR2 SNTAGT. This CDR3 region has 13 residues. The chain's CDR3 is CASSATGLTEAFF. The CDR3 bases are TGTGCCAGCAGTGCGACAGGGCTCACTGAAGCTTTCTTT.

The chain links TRBV19 to TRBJ1-4, with a weak D call TRBD1 (6 bases). The CDR3 is made up of 13 amino acids. Germline CDR1 and CDR2: LNHDA and SQIVND (reference sequence). Trimming pared 6 bases from V and 7 bases from J, leaving 12 bases between. CDR3 amino acids: CASRPQGGEKLFF. Here the CDR3 DNA reads TGTGCCAGTAGACCACAGGGCGGTGAAAAACTGTTTTTT.

The rearrangement joins TRBV28 to TRBJ2-1; 7 nucleotides align to TRBD1. Germline CDR1 and CDR2: MDHEN and SYDVKM. With V trimmed by 6 bases and J by 7 bases, 3 bases remained unmatched. CDR3 length equals 12 residues. This chain's CDR3 is CASRSQGNEQFF. CDR3 sequence (DNA): TGTGCCAGCAGATCACAGGGGAATGAGCAGTTCTTC.

The genes are TRBV28 and TRBJ2-7, with a possible D match to TRBD1 (7 bases). The CDR3 runs to 14 residues. From germline, CDR1 is MDHEN and CDR2 SYDVKM. V gave up 8 bases and J gave up 0 bases, with 14 bases separating them. CDR3 DNA: TGTGCCAGCTTCAGACAGGGACTCTCCTACGAGCAGTACTTC. This gives the protein CASFRQGLSYEQYF.

The chain employs TRBV4-2 and TRBJ1-1, with D possibly matching TRBD1 (5 bases). This CDR3 is 15 amino acids long. V lost 2 bases and J 1 base, leaving 11 bases between the germline ends. CDR1 and CDR2 from the germline V gene are LGHNA and YNFKEQ. The CDR3 loop is CASSQFDSKNTEAFF. CDR3 nucleotide sequence: TGTGCCAGCAGCCAATTCGACAGCAAGAACACTGAAGCTTTCTTT.

This clone occurred a few times. This chain joins TRBV20-1 and TRBJ1-2; D not resolved. The CDR3 extends over 11 amino acids. The germline gives CDR1 DFQATT, CDR2 SNEGSKA (reference sequence). Trimming took off 3 bases at V and 5 bases at J, with 7 bases between the two ends. CDR3 sequence (DNA): TGCAGTGCTAGTGACACTTATGGCTACACCTTC. Translation: CSASDTYGYTF.

The chain couples TRBV9 to TRBJ2-6, with D possibly being TRBD2 (7 bases). CDR3 length: 16 amino acids. V was pared by 3 bases and J by 2 bases, with 12 bases between. Germline lookup yields CDR1 SGDLS and CDR2 YYNGEE. CDR3 sequence: CASSGAGGPGANVLTF. DNA for the CDR3: TGTGCCAGCAGCGGTGCCGGGGGGCCTGGGGCCAACGTCCTGACTTTC.

The chain is built from TRBV19 and TRBJ2-5; tentatively, D is TRBD1 (6 bases). CDR3 length equals 14 residues. V lost 4 bases to trimming and J lost 0 bases, with 9 bases between them. Germline-derived CDR1 and CDR2 are LNHDA and SQIVND (reference sequence). CDR3 DNA: TGTGCCAGTAGTAAGACAGGAAACCAAGAGACCCAGTACTTC. Its translation: CASSKTGNQETQYF.

The chain combines TRBV11-2 with TRBJ1-1; D unclear. There are 15 residues in the CDR3. V shed 2 bases and J shed 0 bases, with 10 bases lying between them. In germline, CDR1 is SGHAT, CDR2 FQNNGV. CDR3: CASSLSPYMNTEAFF. The CDR3 region has the DNA TGTGCCAGCAGCTTAAGTCCATACATGAACACTGAAGCTTTCTTT.

This clone was seen a few times. The genes are TRBV6-1 and TRBJ1-5; 8 nucleotides align to TRBD1. Germline CDR1 MNHNS, CDR2 SASEGT. The CDR3 consists of 16 residues. V dropped 4 bases and J dropped 2; count of bases not matched to a gene: 7. The CDR3 region is CASSVHRDRRNQPQHF. Written as DNA, the CDR3 is TGTGCCAGCAGTGTACACAGGGACAGGCGCAATCAGCCCCAGCATTTT.

The chain is built from TRBV6-6 and TRBJ2-1, with 11 bases lining up with TRBD1. Losses at the gene ends were 6 bases for V and 9 bases for J; bases not matched to a gene: 7. The CDR3 covers 14 residues. Per the germline V gene, CDR1 is MNHNY and CDR2 is SVGAGI (reference sequence). The CDR3 coding sequence is TGTGCCAGCAGCCCTGGACAGGGGGCCTCTGAGCAGTTCTTC. This translates into CASSPGQGASEQFF.

This clone was observed once. This sequence joins TRBV19 and TRBJ2-7, with D unresolved. The germline V gene encodes CDR1 LNHDA and CDR2 SQIVND (reference sequence). The ends were cut back, 6 bases at V and 0 bases at J, with 9 bases in the middle. The CDR3 runs to 13 residues. CDR3 bases: TGTGCCAGTAGCATGTCGAGCTCCTACGAGCAGTACTTC. This codes for CASSMSSSYEQYF. The variable domain in full, completed from reference TRBV19 and TRBJ2-7, reads DGGITQSPKYLFRKEGQNVTLSCEQNLNHDAMYWYRQDPGQGLRLIYYSQIVNDFQKGDIAEGYSVSREKKESFPLTVTSAQKNPTAFYLCASSMSSSYEQYFGPGTRLTVT.

The chain employs TRBV28 and TRBJ1-4, with D possibly matching TRBD1 (6 bases). This CDR3 has 16 amino acids. The V and J ends lost 5 bases and 4 bases respectively, with 17 bases between them. Germline V lookup: CDR1 MDHEN, CDR2 SYDVKM. The CDR3 DNA follows: TGTGCCAGCAGTCTAATCGGGGGGGCCGGTAATGAAAAACTGTTTTTT. This translates into CASSLIGGAGNEKLFF.

This clone has just one count. The V gene is TRBV19, the J gene TRBJ2-2; 7 bases are shared with TRBD1. V was pared by 5 bases and J by 6 bases, with 3 bases of the junction left unmatched. The CDR3 loop spans 13 amino acids. Germline-derived CDR1 and CDR2 are LNHDA and SQIVND (reference sequence). The CDR3 here is CASSSTGPGELFF. CDR3 nucleotide sequence: TGTGCCAGTAGTTCGACAGGGCCCGGGGAGCTGTTTTTT.

V and J are TRBV11-2 and TRBJ2-1; a weak D match, TRBD2 (5 bases). Germline V gene sequence: CDR1 SGHAT, CDR2 FQNNGV. The CDR3 contains 14 residues. V lost 2 bases and J 6 bases, leaving 11 bases between the germline ends. In nucleotides, the CDR3 is TGTGCCAGCAGCTTACCACCCCGGGGCAATGAGCAGTTCTTC. This sequence encodes CASSLPPRGNEQFF.

This chain connects TRBV28 to TRBJ1-2; perhaps TRBD1 as D (5 bases). Germline lookup yields CDR1 MDHEN and CDR2 SYDVKM. The CDR3 length is 16 residues. V lost 6 bases and J 2 bases, leaving 19 bases between the germline ends. The CDR3 loop reads CASSLSPGLQNYGYTF. The CDR3, as DNA: TGTGCCAGCAGCCTATCTCCGGGACTCCAAAACTATGGCTACACCTTC.

This chain uses TRBV19 with TRBJ2-3; a weak D match, TRBD1 (6 bases). The CDR3 is 11 residues long. Germline V CDR1 and CDR2: LNHDA, SQIVND (reference sequence). V shed 8 bases and J shed 8 bases, with 11 bases lying between them. The CDR3 loop is CASSQGFTQYF. As DNA, the CDR3 is TGTGCCAGTTCCCAGGGGTTTACGCAGTATTTT.

The chain joins TRBV19 to TRBJ2-7, with D unresolved. The CDR3 totals 14 residues. The V gene lost 5 bases and the J gene lost 7 bases, with 18 bases spanning the gap. Looked up from germline, CDR1 is LNHDA and CDR2 is SQIVND (reference sequence). CDR3 sequence reads: CASSSQPTATEQYF. The CDR3 region has the DNA TGTGCCAGTAGTTCCCAACCTACAGCTACGGAGCAGTACTTC.

The CDR3 loop reads CASSLAGASYEQYF. As DNA, the CDR3 is TGCGCCAGCAGCTTGGCAGGGGCATCCTACGAGCAGTACTTC. The genes are TRBV5-1 and TRBJ2-7; TRBD1 might be the D (6 bases). Trimming pared 0 bases from V and 1 base from J, leaving 8 bases between. In germline, CDR1 is SGHRS, CDR2 YFSETQ. The CDR3 contains 14 residues.

This clone was detected once. The V call is TRBV7-2, the J call TRBJ1-5, with D perhaps TRBD1 (5 bases). CDR1 is SGHTA, CDR2 FQGNSA, per germline. The CDR3 contains 13 residues. V was pared by 5 bases and J by 10 bases, with 15 bases between. CDR3 coding DNA: TGTGCCAGCAGCCCCTTAGGGGAACTCCCCCAGCATTTT. Its translation is CASSPLGELPQHF.

The chain carries TRBV18 and TRBJ2-5; TRBD1 matches at 9 bases. Germline CDR1 is KGHSH and CDR2 is LQKENI. This CDR3 contains 15 residues. V lost 6 bases, J lost 1 base, and 6 bases stayed unmatched. This CDR3 is CASSLGQGPQETQYF. In nucleotides, the CDR3 is TGTGCCAGCTCTCTGGGACAGGGTCCCCAAGAGACCCAGTACTTC.

The chain employs TRBV5-4 and TRBJ2-3, with TRBD1 matching 7 bases. Losses at the gene ends were 4 bases for V and 2 bases for J; bases not matched to a gene: 7. This CDR3 has 15 amino acids. From germline, CDR1 is SGHNT and CDR2 YYREEE (reference sequence). CDR3 loop: CASSPRKGATDTQYF. CDR3 in DNA: TGTGCCAGCAGCCCTCGTAAGGGGGCCACAGATACGCAGTATTTT.